These 10 T cell receptor beta chains were all obtained from the same sample, sequenced in a study of cytomegalovirus exposure and HLA in healthy donors. Researchers ran the PCR with 60 Vbeta and 13 Jbeta primers. Sequenced by immunoSEQ multiplex PCR; TCRdb stores in-frame clones only, minus some. Here the sample spans approximately 150,000 clones, roughly 79% being singletons. The sample taken for sequencing was PBMCs. Receptors originate from a middle-aged woman in good health and CMV-seronegative.

This clone showed up just a few times. This chain links TRBV18 with TRBJ2-3, with 7 bases lining up with TRBD1. V dropped 2 bases and J dropped 4; count of bases not matched to a gene: 9. The CDR3 runs 16 residues. In germline, CDR1 is KGHSH, CDR2 LQKENI. In DNA form, the CDR3 reads TGTGCCAGCTCACCAGCAACCGGGACAGCATCAGATACGCAGTATTTT. Translated: CASSPATGTASDTQYF. Combining the CDR3 with reference TRBV18 and TRBJ2-3 gives the whole variable domain NAGVMQNPRHLVRRRGQEARLRCSPMKGHSHVYWYRQLPEEGLKFMVYLQKENIIDESGMPKERFSAEFPKEGPSILRIQQVVRGDSAAYFCASSPATGTASDTQYFGPGTRLTVL.

The chain employs TRBV29-1 and TRBJ1-5; no reliable D call. The CDR3 consists of 14 residues. Germline lookup yields CDR1 SQVTM and CDR2 ANQGSEA. Trimming left V 6 bases short and J 9 bases short, with 21 bases between. The CDR3 DNA reads as TGCAGCGTCAAACCGGGTCCCTCCGTGTGGCCCCAGCATTTT. As protein: CSVKPGPSVWPQHF.

The rearrangement joins TRBV19 to TRBJ2-2; D is perhaps TRBD1 (5 bases). Trimming shortened V by 2 bases and J by 3 bases, and 16 bases separated the two germline ends. Germline-derived CDR1 and CDR2 are LNHDA and SQIVND (reference sequence). This CDR3 region has 17 residues. The CDR3 loop is CASSITLDTLYTGELFF. In DNA form, the CDR3 reads TGTGCCAGTAGTATAACCCTGGACACCCTATACACCGGGGAGCTGTTTTTT.

The chain couples TRBV7-8 to TRBJ2-7; D unresolved. CDR3 length equals 14 residues. Germline CDR1 and CDR2: SGHVS and FQNEAQ. V lost 1 base and J lost 3, with 10 bases in between. CDR3 region: CASSLEWRNYEQYF. As DNA, the CDR3 is TGTGCCAGCAGCTTAGAGTGGCGGAACTACGAGCAGTACTTC.

This clone was observed once. Distinct nucleotide sequences in the sample also encode this CDR3. This chain uses TRBV6-1 with TRBJ2-7, with D perhaps matching TRBD2 (5 bases). The germline V gene has CDR1 MNHNS and CDR2 SASEGT. The CDR3 is made up of 14 amino acids. V lost 8 bases and J 7 bases, leaving 21 bases between the germline ends. As DNA, the CDR3 is TGTGCCAGCCGTGGAGGAGGAGTCTTAGGTGAGCAGTACTTC. Translating gives CASRGGGVLGEQYF.

This clone was recorded a few times. The J gene is TRBJ1-4, the V gene TRBV14, with 10 positions matching TRBD1. This CDR3 contains 14 residues. Germline CDR1 and CDR2: SGHDN and FVKESK. Trimming cost V 3 bases and J 10 bases; bases outside gene matches: 5. The CDR3 DNA reads TGTGCCAGCAGCCAGTGGGACAGGGGAGGAAAACTGTTTTTT. Amino acid sequence: CASSQWDRGGKLFF. The full variable domain, rest sourced from reference TRBV14 and TRBJ1-4, is EAGVTQFPSHSVIEKGQTVTLRCDPISGHDNLYWYRRVMGKEIKFLLHFVKESKQDESGMPNNRFLAERTGGTYSTLKVQPAELEDSGVYFCASSQWDRGGKLFFGSGTQLSVL.

The chain carries TRBV4-1 and TRBJ1-1; D is perhaps TRBD1 (5 bases). With 3 bases removed from V and 4 bases from J, the gap between germline ends came to 15 bases. Germline V CDR1 and CDR2: MGHRA, YSYEKL. This CDR3 has 15 residues. CDR3 sequence: CASSHYVDTFTEAFF. As DNA, the CDR3 is TGCGCCAGCAGCCACTACGTGGACACTTTCACTGAAGCTTTCTTT.

A word on this clone: The same CDR3 arises from other DNA sequences in this sample as well. The V call is TRBV5-8, the J call TRBJ2-1; 9 bases fit TRBD2. Germline CDR1 SGHTS, CDR2 YDEGEE. The CDR3 totals 15 residues. After removal of 5 bases from V and 4 bases from J, the junction contained 7 bases not matched to a gene. The CDR3 is CASSNRLAVYNEQFF. The DNA of the CDR3 is TGTGCCAGCAGTAATCGACTAGCGGTATACAATGAGCAGTTCTTC.

CDR3 nucleotide sequence: TGCGCCAGCAGTCCGACAGGGAACTACGAGCAGTACTTC. Amino acids: CASSPTGNYEQYF. The chain is built from TRBV5-1 and TRBJ2-7; the match to TRBD1 covers 7 bases. With V trimmed by 5 bases and J by 3 bases, 5 bases remained unmatched. Germline loops: CDR1 SGHRS, CDR2 YFSETQ. The CDR3 loop spans 13 amino acids. Variable domain in full (rest from reference TRBV5-1 and TRBJ2-7): KAGVTQTPRYLIKTRGQQVTLSCSPISGHRSVSWYQQTPGQGLQFLFEYFSETQRNKGNFPGRFSGRQFSNSRSEMNVSTLELGDSALYLCASSPTGNYEQYFGPGTRLTVT.

The rearrangement links TRBV6-1 to TRBJ2-7; D perhaps matches TRBD2 (6 bases). The V end lost 3 bases, the J end lost 4 bases, and 16 bases lay between the germline ends. The germline gives CDR1 MNHNS, CDR2 SASEGT. CDR3 length: 15 amino acids. The CDR3 here is CASSEATLGGYEQYF. The CDR3 nucleotides read TGTGCCAGCAGTGAGGCCACGCTGGGGGGATACGAGCAGTACTTC.